This TCR beta chain is from a study of T cell responses to AZD1222 COVID-19 vaccine. Study conclusions and caveats: CD4 TCRs associated with vaccination spanned spike, dominating at 160-218 and 743-854.

A remark on this clone: Its target is not known.

CDR1 is SGHVS and CDR2 is FNYEAQ in the germline V gene. This CDR3 spans 15 amino acids. V was pared by 5 bases and J by 4 bases, with 14 bases between. This table comes from immunoSEQ multiplex PCR, and its TCRdb copy is limited to in-frame clones, with some not included. Counted here are about 140,000 clones, around 89% occurring once; the ten biggest clones make up 2.5% to 3.5%. The chain employs TRBV7-6 and TRBJ2-2; tentative D call: TRBD1 (6 bases). Sequenced here: peripheral blood, sampled on day 0 of AZD1222 vaccination. This sequence originates from an adult in good health. The CDR3 coding sequence is TGTGCCAGCAGCGAAGTGGGGGCTAGCACCGGGGAGCTGTTTTTT. Translation: CASSEVGASTGELFF. Using reference TRBV7-6 and TRBJ2-2 for the parts outside the CDR3, the full variable domain is GAGVSQSPRYKVTKRGQDVALRCDPISGHVSLYWYRQALGQGPEFLTYFNYEAQQDKSGLPNDRFSAERPEGSISTLTIQRTEQRDSAMYRCASSEVGASTGELFFGEGSRLTVL.